A selection of T cell receptor beta chains follows, all from one sample in a study of T cell changes during pregnancy in multiple sclerosis. Profiled with immunoSEQ multiplex PCR; TCRdb holds only in-frame clones, not every one. The data show about 36,000 clones, around 92% seen once. The sample in question was CD4+ T cells from peripheral blood mononuclear cells, obtained in the third trimester of pregnancy. The receptors stem from a female donor in good health, enrolled as a control in a pregnancy study. CDR3s include the opening cysteine and the closing phenylalanine or tryptophan. Each record gives: clone size, CDR3 length, J gene, V gene, D gene, CDR3 protein, CDR3 DNA. D genes are given only for firm matches. Clone size appears in some rows only: once, few, many, or a class for an expanded clone.

clone_size: -; cdr3_length: 17; j_call: TRBJ2-3; v_call: TRBV18; d_call: -; cdr3_aa: CASSPVGSRRGTDTQYF; cdr3_nt: TGTGCCAGCTCACCGGTAGGGAGTCGGCGGGGCACAGATACGCAGTATTTT
clone_size: -; cdr3_length: 17; j_call: TRBJ1-6; v_call: TRBV5-5; d_call: -; cdr3_aa: CASSRAYVGAYNSPLHF; cdr3_nt: TGTGCCAGCAGCCGAGCATACGTCGGGGCCTATAATTCACCCCTCCACTTT
clone_size: -; cdr3_length: 14; j_call: TRBJ1-4; v_call: TRBV9; d_call: -; cdr3_aa: CASSVVATNEKLFF; cdr3_nt: TGTGCCAGCAGCGTAGTAGCAACTAATGAAAAACTGTTTTTT
clone_size: -; cdr3_length: 16; j_call: TRBJ1-1; v_call: TRBV7-9; d_call: -; cdr3_aa: CASSLWGGSTNTEAFF; cdr3_nt: TGTGCCAGCAGCCTCTGGGGGGGTAGTACGAACACTGAAGCTTTCTTT
clone_size: -; cdr3_length: 16; j_call: TRBJ2-3; v_call: TRBV9; d_call: TRBD1; cdr3_aa: CASSVGQSRVTDTQYF; cdr3_nt: TGTGCCAGCAGCGTGGGACAGTCAAGGGTCACAGATACGCAGTATTTT
clone_size: -; cdr3_length: 16; j_call: TRBJ2-6; v_call: TRBV4-3; d_call: -; cdr3_aa: CASSRDYLSGANVLTF; cdr3_nt: TGCGCCAGCAGCCGCGACTACCTCTCTGGGGCCAACGTCCTGACTTTC
clone_size: -; cdr3_length: 18; j_call: TRBJ1-6; v_call: TRBV27; d_call: TRBD1; cdr3_aa: CASSLYPLTGSTGSPLHF; cdr3_nt: TGTGCCAGCAGTTTATATCCCCTGACAGGGTCGACCGGTTCACCCCTCCACTTT
clone_size: -; cdr3_length: 12; j_call: TRBJ1-1; v_call: TRBV4-2; d_call: -; cdr3_aa: CASSTDHTEAFF; cdr3_nt: TGTGCCAGTTCTACTGATCACACTGAAGCTTTCTTT
clone_size: -; cdr3_length: 15; j_call: TRBJ1-2; v_call: TRBV27; d_call: -; cdr3_aa: CASSPGGTGDPGYTF; cdr3_nt: TGTGCCAGCAGTCCTGGAGGGACCGGCGATCCTGGCTACACCTTC
clone_size: -; cdr3_length: 13; j_call: TRBJ2-1; v_call: TRBV19; d_call: TRBD1; cdr3_aa: CASSDRGGDEQFF; cdr3_nt: TGTGCCAGTAGTGACAGGGGTGGCGATGAGCAGTTCTTC
clone_size: -; cdr3_length: 11; j_call: TRBJ2-7; v_call: TRBV6-1; d_call: TRBD1; cdr3_aa: CASSEGDRHNF; cdr3_nt: TGTGCCAGCAGTGAAGGGGACAGGCACAACTTC
clone_size: -; cdr3_length: 17; j_call: TRBJ2-7; v_call: TRBV27; d_call: -; cdr3_aa: CASSLRGTATSSYEQYF; cdr3_nt: TGTGCCAGCAGTTTAAGGGGGACCGCGACCTCAAGCTACGAGCAGTACTTC
clone_size: -; cdr3_length: 15; j_call: TRBJ2-7; v_call: TRBV10-3; d_call: TRBD1; cdr3_aa: CAISGLGTGVYEQYF; cdr3_nt: TGTGCCATCAGTGGCCTCGGGACAGGGGTATACGAGCAGTACTTC
clone_size: -; cdr3_length: 16; j_call: TRBJ2-3; v_call: TRBV7-9; d_call: TRBD2; cdr3_aa: CASSLKRGLFTDTQYF; cdr3_nt: TGTGCCAGCAGCTTAAAGAGGGGACTATTCACAGATACGCAGTATTTT
clone_size: -; cdr3_length: 15; j_call: TRBJ1-3; v_call: TRBV14; d_call: -; cdr3_aa: CASSRGGISGNTIYF; cdr3_nt: TGTGCCAGCAGCCGCGGCGGTATCTCTGGAAACACCATATATTTT
clone_size: -; cdr3_length: 14; j_call: TRBJ1-5; v_call: TRBV6-1; d_call: TRBD1; cdr3_aa: CASSGDSGNQPQHF; cdr3_nt: TGTGCCAGCAGTGGGGACAGCGGCAATCAGCCCCAGCATTTT
clone_size: -; cdr3_length: 14; j_call: TRBJ2-5; v_call: TRBV10-3; d_call: -; cdr3_aa: CAIRIQASQETQYF; cdr3_nt: TGTGCCATCAGGATACAGGCCTCCCAAGAGACCCAGTACTTC
clone_size: once; cdr3_length: 16; j_call: TRBJ2-3; v_call: TRBV11-2; d_call: -; cdr3_aa: CASSFRRGQATDTQYF; cdr3_nt: TGTGCCAGCAGCTTTAGGCGGGGGCAAGCCACAGATACGCAGTATTTT
clone_size: -; cdr3_length: 17; j_call: TRBJ2-7; v_call: TRBV15; d_call: TRBD1; cdr3_aa: CATSRETTGESSYEQYF; cdr3_nt: TGTGCCACCAGCAGAGAGACGACAGGGGAGAGCTCCTACGAGCAGTACTTC
clone_size: -; cdr3_length: 15; j_call: TRBJ1-2; v_call: TRBV28; d_call: TRBD1; cdr3_aa: CASSPGTGIRSGYTF; cdr3_nt: TGTGCCAGCAGTCCCGGGACAGGGATCCGGAGCGGCTACACCTTC
clone_size: -; cdr3_length: 15; j_call: TRBJ1-2; v_call: TRBV5-5; d_call: TRBD1; cdr3_aa: CASSPPTGGNYGYTF; cdr3_nt: TGTGCCAGCAGCCCCCCTACAGGGGGTAACTATGGCTACACCTTC
clone_size: -; cdr3_length: 13; j_call: TRBJ1-1; v_call: TRBV15; d_call: TRBD1; cdr3_aa: CATTGGDGTEAFF; cdr3_nt: TGTGCCACCACAGGGGGTGACGGCACTGAAGCTTTCTTT
clone_size: -; cdr3_length: 16; j_call: TRBJ1-5; v_call: TRBV7-9; d_call: -; cdr3_aa: CASSLGGGRNNQPQHF; cdr3_nt: TGTGCCAGCAGCTTAGGGGGGGGCAGGAACAATCAGCCCCAGCATTTT
clone_size: once; cdr3_length: 15; j_call: TRBJ2-3; v_call: TRBV2; d_call: TRBD1; cdr3_aa: CASSGRGLPTDTQYF; cdr3_nt: TGTGCCAGCAGTGGCAGGGGGCTCCCCACAGATACGCAGTATTTT
clone_size: -; cdr3_length: 15; j_call: TRBJ2-7; v_call: TRBV5-1; d_call: -; cdr3_aa: CASSPETGRAYEQYF; cdr3_nt: TGCGCCAGCAGCCCGGAGACCGGCCGAGCCTACGAGCAGTACTTC
clone_size: -; cdr3_length: 14; j_call: TRBJ1-2; v_call: TRBV29-1; d_call: -; cdr3_aa: CSVQGSLAPDGYTF; cdr3_nt: TGCAGCGTCCAGGGGTCCCTGGCCCCTGATGGCTACACCTTC
clone_size: -; cdr3_length: 15; j_call: TRBJ1-1; v_call: TRBV11-2; d_call: -; cdr3_aa: CASSGQTVMNTEAFF; cdr3_nt: TGTGCCAGCAGCGGGCAGACAGTCATGAACACTGAAGCTTTCTTT
clone_size: -; cdr3_length: 13; j_call: TRBJ2-1; v_call: TRBV6-5; d_call: TRBD2; cdr3_aa: CASWTSGVNEQFF; cdr3_nt: TGTGCCAGCTGGACTAGCGGGGTGAATGAGCAGTTCTTC
clone_size: -; cdr3_length: 15; j_call: TRBJ2-3; v_call: TRBV15; d_call: -; cdr3_aa: CATSSRTSRRDTQYF; cdr3_nt: TGTGCCACCAGCAGCAGAACTAGTAGGAGAGATACGCAGTATTTT
clone_size: -; cdr3_length: 15; j_call: TRBJ1-2; v_call: TRBV28; d_call: -; cdr3_aa: CASSGPGMGGYGYTF; cdr3_nt: TGTGCCAGCAGCGGACCCGGCATGGGAGGCTATGGCTACACCTTC
clone_size: -; cdr3_length: 14; j_call: TRBJ2-2; v_call: TRBV29-1; d_call: -; cdr3_aa: CSARDRPNTGELFF; cdr3_nt: TGCAGCGCCCGAGACAGGCCGAACACCGGGGAGCTGTTTTTT